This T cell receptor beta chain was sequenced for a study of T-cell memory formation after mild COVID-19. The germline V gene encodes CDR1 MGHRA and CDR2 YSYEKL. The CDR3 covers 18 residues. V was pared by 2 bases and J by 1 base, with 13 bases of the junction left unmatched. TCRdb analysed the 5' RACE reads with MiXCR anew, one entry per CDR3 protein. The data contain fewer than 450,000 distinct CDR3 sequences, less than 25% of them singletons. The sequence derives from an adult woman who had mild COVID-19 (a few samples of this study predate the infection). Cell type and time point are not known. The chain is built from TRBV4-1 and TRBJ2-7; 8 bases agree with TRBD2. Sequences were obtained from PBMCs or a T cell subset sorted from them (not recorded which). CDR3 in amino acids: CASSQPTAGGRSSYEQYF. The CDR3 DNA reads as TGCGCCAGCAGCCAACCCACCGCGGGGGGAAGATCATCCTACGAGCAGTACTTC.